The T cell receptor (beta chain) under discussion was sequenced for a study of Ad26.COV2.S vaccination and SARS-CoV-2 variants. Background on the study: Each vaccinee took Ad26.COV2.S intramuscularly, once or twice 56 days apart.

The V end was cut by 2 bases, the J end by 7 bases, with 15 bases between. The germline gives CDR1 SGHTS, CDR2 YDEGEE. This CDR3 has 14 residues. The treatment is: around 19 received Ad26.COV2.S at low or high dose, single or two shots; several received placebo; per-sample allocation not given. Specimen acquisition occurred on day 63 following the initial vaccine or placebo injection. Repertoires were generated with immunoSEQ multiplex PCR, while TCRdb's copy carries only in-frame clones and drops some. Here the sample spans hundreds of thousands of clones, under 90% being singletons. On this clone itself: Its target is unknown.

Study outcomes and limitations: Substantial post-vaccination breadth of spike-specific CD8+ and CD4+ T cell responses was reported. Vaccine and placebo recipients had similar non-spike TCR breadth. Total T cell responses may have been underestimated by the TCR breadth and depth analyses.

Source: peripheral blood, taken in a trial of Ad26.COV2.S vaccine versus placebo. The rearrangement joins TRBV5-8 to TRBJ1-2; no definite D call. This TCR was recovered from a person between 18 and 60 years old who received the Ad26.COV2.S COVID-19 vaccine or a placebo. CDR3 amino acids: CASSLSGVGTGYTF. CDR3 sequence (DNA): TGTGCCAGCAGCTTATCGGGTGTTGGAACTGGCTACACCTTC.